This T cell receptor beta chain was observed in a study of T cell repertoires in cytomegalovirus infection. This clonotype was detected ten times or more. Between the trimmed V and J ends, which lost 10 bases and 5 bases, there was a span of 17 bases. The CDR3 spans 13 residues. TCRdb reprocessed the reads via MiXCR and lists one record per CDR3 protein. The repertoire holds 450,000 to 600,000 distinct CDR3 sequences, with 11% as singletons. This sequence was found in a human donor in good health (CMV status not recorded). Some clones in this sample may be carry-over from other donors' samples. The V and J genes are TRBV12-3 or TRBV12-4 and TRBJ1-1; D perhaps matches TRBD1 (6 bases). Sample: PBMCs. In DNA form, the CDR3 reads TGTGCCACAACAGGGCTCCAGGGAACTGAAGCTTTCTTT. This sequence encodes CATTGLQGTEAFF.